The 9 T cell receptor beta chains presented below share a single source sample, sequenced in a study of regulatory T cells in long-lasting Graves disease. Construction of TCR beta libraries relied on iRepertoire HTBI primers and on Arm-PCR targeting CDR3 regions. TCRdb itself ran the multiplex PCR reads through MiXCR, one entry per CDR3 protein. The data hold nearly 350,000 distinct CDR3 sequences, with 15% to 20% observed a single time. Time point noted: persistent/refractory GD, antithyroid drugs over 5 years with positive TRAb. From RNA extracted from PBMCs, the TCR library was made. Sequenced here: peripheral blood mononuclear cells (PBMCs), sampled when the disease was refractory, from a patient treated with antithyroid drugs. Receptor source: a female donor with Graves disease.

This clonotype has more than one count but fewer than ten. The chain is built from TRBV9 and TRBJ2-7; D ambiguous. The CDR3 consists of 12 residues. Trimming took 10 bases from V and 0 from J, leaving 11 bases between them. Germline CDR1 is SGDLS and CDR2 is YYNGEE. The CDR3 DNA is TGTGCCCCGGTCCACCTCTCCTACGAGCAGTACTTC. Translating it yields CAPVHLSYEQYF.

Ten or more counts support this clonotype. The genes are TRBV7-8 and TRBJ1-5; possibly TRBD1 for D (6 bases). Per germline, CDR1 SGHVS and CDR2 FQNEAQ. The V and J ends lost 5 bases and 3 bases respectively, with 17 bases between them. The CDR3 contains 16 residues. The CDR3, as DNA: TGTGCCAGCAGCACCCATGGGGGCCTATTCAATCAGCCCCAGCATTTT. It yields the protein CASSTHGGLFNQPQHF.

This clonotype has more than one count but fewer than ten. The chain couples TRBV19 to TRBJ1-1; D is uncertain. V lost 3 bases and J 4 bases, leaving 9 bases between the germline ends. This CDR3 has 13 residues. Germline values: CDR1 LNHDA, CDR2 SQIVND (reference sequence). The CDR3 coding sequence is TGTGCCAGTAGTATTGGGTCAGGCACTGAAGCTTTCTTT. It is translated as CASSIGSGTEAFF.

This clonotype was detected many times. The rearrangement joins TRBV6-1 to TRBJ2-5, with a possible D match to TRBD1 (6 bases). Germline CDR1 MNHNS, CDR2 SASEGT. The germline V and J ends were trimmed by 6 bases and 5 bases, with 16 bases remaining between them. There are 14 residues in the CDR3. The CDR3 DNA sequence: TGTGCCAGCAGCGCCGGGACATCAATGGAGACCCAGTACTTC. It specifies CASSAGTSMETQYF.

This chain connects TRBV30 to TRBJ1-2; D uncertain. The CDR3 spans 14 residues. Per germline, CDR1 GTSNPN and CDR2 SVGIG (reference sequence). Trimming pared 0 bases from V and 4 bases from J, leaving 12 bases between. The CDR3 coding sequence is TGTGCCTGGAGTGTACGTCCCGAGGCCTATGGCTACACCTTC. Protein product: CAWSVRPEAYGYTF.

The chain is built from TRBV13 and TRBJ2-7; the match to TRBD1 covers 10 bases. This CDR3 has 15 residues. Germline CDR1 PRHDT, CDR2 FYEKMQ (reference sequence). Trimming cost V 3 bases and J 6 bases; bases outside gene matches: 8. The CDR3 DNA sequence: TGTGCCAGCAGCTTGGACCGGGACAGGGGTAGCGAGCAGTACTTC. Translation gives CASSLDRDRGSEQYF.

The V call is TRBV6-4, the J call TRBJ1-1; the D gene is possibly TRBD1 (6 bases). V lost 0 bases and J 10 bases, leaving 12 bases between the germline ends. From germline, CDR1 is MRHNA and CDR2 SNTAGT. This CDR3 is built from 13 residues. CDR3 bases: TGTGCCAGCAGTGACTCGGGGGGGCGGAGAGCTTTCTTT. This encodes CASSDSGGRRAFF.

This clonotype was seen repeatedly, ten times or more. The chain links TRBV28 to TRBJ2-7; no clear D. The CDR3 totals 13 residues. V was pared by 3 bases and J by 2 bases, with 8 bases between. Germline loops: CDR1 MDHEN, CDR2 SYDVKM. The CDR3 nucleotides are TGTGCCAGCAGTTTTGAGGTACCCTACGAGCAGTACTTC. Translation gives CASSFEVPYEQYF.

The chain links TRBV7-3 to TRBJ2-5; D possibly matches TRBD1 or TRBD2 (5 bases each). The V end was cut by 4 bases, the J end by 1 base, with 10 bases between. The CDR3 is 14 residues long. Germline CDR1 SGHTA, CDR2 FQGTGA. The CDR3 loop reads CASSSQGVQETQYF. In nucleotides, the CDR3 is TGTGCCAGCAGCTCTCAGGGAGTCCAAGAGACCCAGTACTTC.